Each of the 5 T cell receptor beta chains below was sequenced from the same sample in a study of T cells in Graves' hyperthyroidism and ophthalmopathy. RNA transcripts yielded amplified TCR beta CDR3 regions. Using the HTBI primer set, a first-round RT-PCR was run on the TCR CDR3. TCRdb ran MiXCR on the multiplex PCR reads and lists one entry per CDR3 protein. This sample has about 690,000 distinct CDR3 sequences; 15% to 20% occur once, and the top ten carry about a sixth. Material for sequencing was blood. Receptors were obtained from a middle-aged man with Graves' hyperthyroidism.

This chain's CDR3 is CSARANPLSWGNTEAFF. The CDR3 DNA sequence: TGCAGTGCTAGAGCTAACCCCCTCAGTTGGGGGAACACTGAAGCTTTCTTT. V gene TRBV20-1 combines with J gene TRBJ1-1; D uncertain. V was trimmed by 1 base and J by 1 base, leaving 19 bases between them. Germline loops: CDR1 DFQATT, CDR2 SNEGSKA (reference sequence). The CDR3 is 17 residues long.

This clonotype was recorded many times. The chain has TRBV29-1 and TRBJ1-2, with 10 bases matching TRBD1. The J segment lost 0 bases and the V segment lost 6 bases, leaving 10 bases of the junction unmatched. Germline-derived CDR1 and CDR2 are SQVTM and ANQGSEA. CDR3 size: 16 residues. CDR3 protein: CSVAPGTGATNYGYTF. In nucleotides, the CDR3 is TGCAGCGTAGCCCCCGGGACAGGGGCTACTAACTATGGCTACACCTTC. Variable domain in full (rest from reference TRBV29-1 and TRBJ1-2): SAVISQKPSRDICQRGTSLTIQCQVDSQVTMMFWYRQQPGQSLTLIATANQGSEATYESGFVIDKFPISRPNLTFSTLTVSNMSPEDSSIYLCSVAPGTGATNYGYTFGSGTRLTVV.

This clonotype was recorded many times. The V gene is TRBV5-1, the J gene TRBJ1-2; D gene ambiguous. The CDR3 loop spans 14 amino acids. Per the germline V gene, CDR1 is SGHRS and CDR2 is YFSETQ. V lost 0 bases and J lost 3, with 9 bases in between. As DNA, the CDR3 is TGCGCCAGCAGCTTGGCCTTCCAGGACTATGGCTACACCTTC. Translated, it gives CASSLAFQDYGYTF.

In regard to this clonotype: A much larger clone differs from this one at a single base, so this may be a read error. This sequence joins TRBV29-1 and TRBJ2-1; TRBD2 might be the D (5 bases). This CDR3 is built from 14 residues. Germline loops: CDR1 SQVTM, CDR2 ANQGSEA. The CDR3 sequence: CSVEDPGLYNGQFF. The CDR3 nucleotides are TGCAGCGTTGAAGATCCTGGACTGTACAATGGGCAGTTCTTC.

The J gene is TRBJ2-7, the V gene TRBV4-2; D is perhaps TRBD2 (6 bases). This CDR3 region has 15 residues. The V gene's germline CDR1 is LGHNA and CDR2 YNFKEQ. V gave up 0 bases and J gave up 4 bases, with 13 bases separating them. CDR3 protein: CASSQDFGSIYEQYF. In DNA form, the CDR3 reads TGTGCCAGCAGCCAAGATTTCGGGAGTATTTACGAGCAGTACTTC.